The rows below give T cell receptor beta chains drawn from one sample of a study of monozygotic twins with inflammatory bowel disease. With the 5' RACE reads reprocessed, TCRdb shows one record per CDR3 protein and no DNA. The sample data list around 380,000 distinct CDR3 sequences. Sequenced material: blood. These receptors all come from a human donor with ulcerative colitis or Crohn's disease, or a healthy co-twin of an affected twin (not recorded which). CDR3s include the opening cysteine and the closing phenylalanine or tryptophan.

J | V | CDR3
TRBJ1-2 | TRBV5-1 | CASSLRFDGYTF
TRBJ1-1 | TRBV11-2 | CASTYRFKNTEAFF
TRBJ1-1 | TRBV4-2 | CATRRGRDTEAFF
TRBJ1-1 | TRBV5-1 | CASSLARGELNTEAFF
TRBJ2-2 | TRBV6-1 | CASSRTGQTGELFF
TRBJ1-2 | TRBV19 | CASSRQGAYTF
TRBJ1-2 | TRBV12-3/TRBV12-4 | CASSGRGRFYGYTF
TRBJ1-5 | TRBV19 | CASTGRQGSEPQHF
TRBJ2-3 | TRBV29-1 | CSVEDPDTTDTQYF
TRBJ2-2 | TRBV5-1 | CASSRMNTGELFF
TRBJ2-3 | TRBV7-9 | CASSAAGTKKTDTQYF
TRBJ2-7 | TRBV3-1 | CASSLRELPYEQYF
TRBJ1-5 | TRBV7-4 | CASSARDSSNQPQHF
TRBJ1-1 | TRBV5-1 | CASSFTGDTEAFF
TRBJ2-1 | TRBV7-3 | CASSLKVGSPNNEQFF
TRBJ1-1 | TRBV10-3 | CAISQSKLNTEAFF
TRBJ1-1 | TRBV7-3 | CASSPGQGSSSEAFF
TRBJ1-2 | TRBV27 | CASSPGTGANYGYTF
TRBJ1-1 | TRBV5-1 | CVSSFTGGNTEAFF
TRBJ1-5 | TRBV2 | CATSGLTQPQHF
TRBJ1-5 | TRBV20-1 | CSARLNRESNQPQHF
TRBJ2-5 | TRBV5-5 | CASSQPSTVETQYF
TRBJ1-1 | TRBV20-1 | CSAPPGVGIDTEAFF
TRBJ1-2 | TRBV15 | CATSRETAWGLYGYTF
TRBJ2-1 | TRBV29-1 | CSVGLGGTSSYNEQFF
TRBJ2-2 | TRBV2 | CASSALAGGSAGELFF
TRBJ2-2 | TRBV20-1 | CSARPGLARAGELFF
TRBJ1-6 | TRBV19 | CASSMGGRGNSPLHF
TRBJ2-7 | TRBV2 | CASDWDRATSGSLSYEQYF
TRBJ1-4 | TRBV7-6 | CASGRGGEKLFF
TRBJ1-2 | TRBV7-9 | CASRGQGLHYGYTF
TRBJ2-5 | TRBV7-2 | CASSTRRGPGETQYF
TRBJ1-2 | TRBV20-1 | CSARERQFANYGYTF